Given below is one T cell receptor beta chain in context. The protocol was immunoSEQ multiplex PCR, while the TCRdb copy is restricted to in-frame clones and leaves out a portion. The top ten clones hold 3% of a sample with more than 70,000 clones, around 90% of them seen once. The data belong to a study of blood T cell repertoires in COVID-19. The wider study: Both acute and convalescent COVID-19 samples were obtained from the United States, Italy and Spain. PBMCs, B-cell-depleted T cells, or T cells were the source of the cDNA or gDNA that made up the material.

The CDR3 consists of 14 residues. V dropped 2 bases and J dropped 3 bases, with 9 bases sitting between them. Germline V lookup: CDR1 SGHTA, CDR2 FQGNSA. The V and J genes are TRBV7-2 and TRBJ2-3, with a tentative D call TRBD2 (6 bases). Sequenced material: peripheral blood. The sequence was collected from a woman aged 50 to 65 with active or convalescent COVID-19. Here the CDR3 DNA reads TGTGCCAGCAGCTTAACCGGGACTACAGATACGCAGTATTTT. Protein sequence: CASSLTGTTDTQYF.